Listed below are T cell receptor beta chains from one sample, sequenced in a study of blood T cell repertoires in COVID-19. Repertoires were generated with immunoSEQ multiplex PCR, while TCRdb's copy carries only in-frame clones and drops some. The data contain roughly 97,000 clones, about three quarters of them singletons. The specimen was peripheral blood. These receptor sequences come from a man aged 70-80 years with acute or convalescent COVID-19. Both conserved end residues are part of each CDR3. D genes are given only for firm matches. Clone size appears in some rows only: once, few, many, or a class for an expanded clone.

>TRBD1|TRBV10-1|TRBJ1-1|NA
TGCGCCAGCAGTGGCGGCGGGACAGGGGACACTGAAGCTTTCTTT
CASSGGGTGDTEAFF
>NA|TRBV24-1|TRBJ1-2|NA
TGTGCCACCAGTGATGGCCCAGGGTGGAATGGCTACACCTTC
CATSDGPGWNGYTF
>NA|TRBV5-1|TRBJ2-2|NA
TGCGCCAGCAAGGAAACCGCGGGCACCGGGGAGCTGTTTTTT
CASKETAGTGELFF
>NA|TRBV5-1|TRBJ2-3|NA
TGCGCCACGCGGTTGGGGGGGCCTCAAGGTACAGATACGCAGTATTTT
CATRLGGPQGTDTQYF
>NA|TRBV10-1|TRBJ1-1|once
TGCGCCAGCAGTGAAGGAGGGTCGGGGAACACTGAAGCTTTCTTT
CASSEGGSGNTEAFF
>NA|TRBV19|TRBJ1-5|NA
TGTGCCAGTAGTATAAAATCCACAGGAAATAGCAATCAGCCCCAGCATTTT
CASSIKSTGNSNQPQHF
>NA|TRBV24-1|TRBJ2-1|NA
TGTGCCACCAGTACGGCTAGCTCCTACAATGAGCAGTTCTTC
CATSTASSYNEQFF
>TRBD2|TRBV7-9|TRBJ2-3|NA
TGTGCCAGCAGCTCGGACTTTAGCGGGAGGGCCGCTAATACGCAGTATTTT
CASSSDFSGRAANTQYF
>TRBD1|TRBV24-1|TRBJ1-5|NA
TGTGCCACCAGTGACCGCGACAGGGGGTCTAATCAGCCCCAGCATTTT
CATSDRDRGSNQPQHF
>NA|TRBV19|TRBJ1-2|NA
TGTGCCAGTACCCATAGTGGGCTTCTGGAGGCTGGCTACACCTTC
CASTHSGLLEAGYTF
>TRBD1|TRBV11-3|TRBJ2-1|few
TGTGCCAGCAGCTCGGGACAGGCAAACAATGAGCAGTTCTTC
CASSSGQANNEQFF
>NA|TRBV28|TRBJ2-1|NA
TGTGCCAGCACCTCCTCAGGGGACGGCTCCTACAATGAGCAGTTCTTC
CASTSSGDGSYNEQFF
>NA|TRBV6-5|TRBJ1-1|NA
TGTGCCAGCAGTCGACAGAAGAACACTGAAGCTTTCTTT
CASSRQKNTEAFF
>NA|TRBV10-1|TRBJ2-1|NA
TGCGCCAGCAGTGAGTCAATTTCTAGGCAGTTCTTC
CASSESISRQFF
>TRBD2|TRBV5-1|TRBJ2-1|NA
TGCGCCAGCAGCTCGGGGGGGCCATCCTACAATGAGCAGTTCTTC
CASSSGGPSYNEQFF
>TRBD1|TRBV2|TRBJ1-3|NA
TGTGCCAGCAAAGGGGGACAGGGGAACACCATATATTTT
CASKGGQGNTIYF
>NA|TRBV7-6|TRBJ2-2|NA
TGTGCCAGCAGCCCGGCGAACACCGGGGAGCTGTTTTTT
CASSPANTGELFF
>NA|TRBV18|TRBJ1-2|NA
TGTGCCAGCTCACCTACACCGGCCCCCTCTGGAGGAAGTGGCTACACCTTC
CASSPTPAPSGGSGYTF
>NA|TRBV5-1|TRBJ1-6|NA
TGCGCCAGCAGCTTCGACAGTCCGAGCTCCTATAATTCACCCCTCCACTTT
CASSFDSPSSYNSPLHF
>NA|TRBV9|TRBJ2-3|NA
TGTGCCAGCAGCGTAGATGGCTTAAAGTCCGATACGCAGTATTTT
CASSVDGLKSDTQYF
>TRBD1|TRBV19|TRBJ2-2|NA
TGTGCCAGTAGGGTAGACAGGGGCTCCGGGGAGCTGTTTTTT
CASRVDRGSGELFF
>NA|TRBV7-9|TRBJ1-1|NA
TGTGCCAGCAGCTCCGAACGCAACCCCTCCGCGCATCCAGGAGCTTTCTTT
CASSSERNPSAHPGAFF
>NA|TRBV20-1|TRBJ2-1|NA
TGCAGTGCAGGGGACAATGAGCAGTTCTTC
CSAGDNEQFF
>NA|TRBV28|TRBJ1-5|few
TGTGCCAGCAGTCCCTCGACACCCGCTCCACAGCCCCAGCATTTT
CASSPSTPAPQPQHF
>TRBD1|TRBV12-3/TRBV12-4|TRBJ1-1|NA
TGTGCCACGCGACAGGGGGGAAACACTGAAGCTTTCTTT
CATRQGGNTEAFF
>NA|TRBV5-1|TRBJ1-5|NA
TGCGCCAGCAGCTTGGATGGGGGGGCTCAGCCCCAGCATTTT
CASSLDGGAQPQHF
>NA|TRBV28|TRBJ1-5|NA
TGTGCCAGCAGTCCAGGGGATAGCAATCAGCCCCAGCATTTT
CASSPGDSNQPQHF
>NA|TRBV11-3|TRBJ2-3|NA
TGTGCCAGCAGCTTATCGAGGGGGTACACAGATACGCAGTATTTT
CASSLSRGYTDTQYF
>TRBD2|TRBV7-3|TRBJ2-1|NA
TGTGCCAGCAGCTTAGCCCGCGGACTAGCGGGAGTCAATGAGCAGTTCTTC
CASSLARGLAGVNEQFF
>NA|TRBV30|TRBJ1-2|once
TGTGCTTTCCATAGGGGCAGCCACTATGGCTACACCTTC
CAFHRGSHYGYTF
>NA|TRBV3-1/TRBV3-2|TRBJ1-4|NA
TGTGCCAGCGAGGGTGAAAAACTGTTTTTT
CASEGEKLFF
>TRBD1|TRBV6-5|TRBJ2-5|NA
TGTGCCAGCCGAGACAGGGGGGTAGAGACCCAGTACTTC
CASRDRGVETQYF
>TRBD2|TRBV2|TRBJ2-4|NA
TGTGCCAGCACCGAACAAGGACTAGCCACTATTATAGCCAAAAACATTCAGTACTTC
CASTEQGLATIIAKNIQYF
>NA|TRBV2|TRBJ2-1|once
TGTGCCAGCAGTCCCGACAGGATGACCCTCCATGAGCAGTTCTTC
CASSPDRMTLHEQFF